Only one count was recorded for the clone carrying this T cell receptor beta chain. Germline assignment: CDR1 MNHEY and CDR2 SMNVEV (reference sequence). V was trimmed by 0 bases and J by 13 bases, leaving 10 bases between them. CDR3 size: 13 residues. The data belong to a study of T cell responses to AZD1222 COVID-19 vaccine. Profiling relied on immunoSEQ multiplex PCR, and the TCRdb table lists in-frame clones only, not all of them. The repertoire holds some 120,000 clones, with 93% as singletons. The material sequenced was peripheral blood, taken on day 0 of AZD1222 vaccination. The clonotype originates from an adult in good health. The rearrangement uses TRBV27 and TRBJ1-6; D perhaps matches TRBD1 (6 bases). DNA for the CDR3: TGTGCCAGCAGTTTATCGAAAACAGGGCCCCTCCACTTT. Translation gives CASSLSKTGPLHF.